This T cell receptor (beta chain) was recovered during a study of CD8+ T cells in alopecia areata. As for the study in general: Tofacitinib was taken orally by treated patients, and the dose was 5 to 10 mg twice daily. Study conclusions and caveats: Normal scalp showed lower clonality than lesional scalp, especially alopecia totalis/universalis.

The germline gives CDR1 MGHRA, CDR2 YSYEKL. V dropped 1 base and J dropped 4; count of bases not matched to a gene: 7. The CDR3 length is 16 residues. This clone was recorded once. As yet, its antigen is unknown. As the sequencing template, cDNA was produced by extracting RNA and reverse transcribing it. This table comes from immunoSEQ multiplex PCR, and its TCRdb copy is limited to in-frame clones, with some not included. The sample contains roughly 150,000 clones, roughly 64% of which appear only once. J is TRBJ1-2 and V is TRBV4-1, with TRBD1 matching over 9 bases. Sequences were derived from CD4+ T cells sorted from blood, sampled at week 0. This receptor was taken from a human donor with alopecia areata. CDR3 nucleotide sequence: TGCGCCAGCAGCCAAGTAGGACAGGGGAACCTCTATGGCTACACCTTC. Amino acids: CASSQVGQGNLYGYTF.